Detailed here is one T cell receptor (beta chain). The data were obtained in a study of T cell changes during pregnancy in multiple sclerosis. The V end lost 4 bases, the J end lost 2 bases, and 13 bases lay between the germline ends. The V gene's germline CDR1 is KGHSY and CDR2 FQNENV. The CDR3 sequence is 15 residues long. TCRdb's copy holds only in-frame clones and misses some; the assay was immunoSEQ multiplex PCR. Among approximately 50,000 clones listed, roughly 95% were seen once. This chain uses TRBV16 with TRBJ2-3, with D possibly being TRBD1 (5 bases). The specimen comprised CD4+ T cells from peripheral blood mononuclear cells, sampled in the third trimester of pregnancy. The clonotype was recovered from a female donor with multiple sclerosis, enrolled in a pregnancy study. This CDR3 reads CASSPEGALTDTQYF. CDR3 in DNA: TGTGCCAGCAGCCCGGAAGGGGCACTCACAGATACGCAGTATTTT.